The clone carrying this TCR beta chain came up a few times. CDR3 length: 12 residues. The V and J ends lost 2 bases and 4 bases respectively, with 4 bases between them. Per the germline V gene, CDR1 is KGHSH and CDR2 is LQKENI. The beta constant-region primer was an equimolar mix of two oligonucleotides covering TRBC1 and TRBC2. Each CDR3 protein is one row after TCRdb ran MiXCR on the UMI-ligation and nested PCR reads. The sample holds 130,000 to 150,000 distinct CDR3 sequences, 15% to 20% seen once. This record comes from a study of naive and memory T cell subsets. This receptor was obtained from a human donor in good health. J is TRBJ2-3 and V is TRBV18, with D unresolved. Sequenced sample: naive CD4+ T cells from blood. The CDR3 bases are TGTGCCAGCTCACCAACTCCAGATACGCAGTATTTT. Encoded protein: CASSPTPDTQYF. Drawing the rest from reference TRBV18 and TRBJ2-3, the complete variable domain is NAGVMQNPRHLVRRRGQEARLRCSPMKGHSHVYWYRQLPEEGLKFMVYLQKENIIDESGMPKERFSAEFPKEGPSILRIQQVVRGDSAAYFCASSPTPDTQYFGPGTRLTVL.